The 18 T cell receptor beta chains below come from one sample, sequenced in a study of T-cell memory formation after mild COVID-19. Via MiXCR, TCRdb re-called the 5' RACE reads, giving one row per CDR3 protein. Here the sample spans 350,000 to 500,000 distinct CDR3 sequences, approximately 18% being singletons. The sample taken for sequencing was PBMCs or a T cell subset sorted from them (not recorded which). All receptors come from a man aged 18 to 35 who had mild COVID-19 (a few samples of this study predate the infection). Cell type and time point are not known.

The chain combines TRBV12-3 or TRBV12-4 with TRBJ1-1, with D perhaps matching TRBD1 (5 bases). CDR3 size: 14 residues. The V and J ends lost 6 bases and 2 bases respectively, with 13 bases between them. CDR3 sequence: CASSRGHPNTEAFF. CDR3 DNA sequence: TGTGCCAGCAGCCGCGGACACCCAAACACTGAAGCTTTCTTT.

On this clonotype: A clone one base away is much larger, so this may be a read error. This chain links TRBV5-5 with TRBJ2-1; maybe TRBD2 (5 bases). Deletions cut 0 bases from V and 3 bases from J, with 10 bases between. Germline V gene data show CDR1 as SGHKS and CDR2 as YYEKEE (reference sequence). The CDR3 runs 15 residues. CDR3 sequence (DNA): TGTGCCAGCAGCTTGGGGCCGGGAAACTACAATGAGCAGTTCTTC. It specifies CASSLGPGNYNEQFF.

This clonotype was recorded many times. The chain employs TRBV5-1 and TRBJ2-3, with 7 bases that match TRBD1. The CDR3 length is 15 residues. V dropped 1 base and J dropped 4; count of bases not matched to a gene: 6. CDR1 and CDR2 from the germline V gene are SGHRS and YFSETQ. Here the CDR3 reads CASSLSDRDADTQYF. The CDR3 coding sequence is TGCGCCAGCAGCTTGTCCGACAGGGACGCAGATACGCAGTATTTT.

This clonotype showed up many times. CDR3 sequence reads: CASSEASRDRGRSTDTQYF. The CDR3 nucleotides read TGTGCCAGCAGTGAAGCGTCCCGGGACAGGGGGCGAAGCACAGATACGCAGTATTTT. The chain carries TRBV6-1 and TRBJ2-3, with TRBD1 matching over 12 bases. With V trimmed by 0 bases and J by 0 bases, 7 bases remained unmatched. This CDR3 comprises 19 residues. Germline CDR1 reads MNHNS; CDR2 reads SASEGT.

DNA for the CDR3: TGCAGTGCTAGAGTTTCCGCCCTAGCCAAAAACATTCAGTACTTC. Protein sequence: CSARVSALAKNIQYF. The V and J genes are TRBV20-1 and TRBJ2-4; D is ambiguous. Germline V lookup: CDR1 DFQATT, CDR2 SNEGSKA (reference sequence). The V end lost 1 base, the J end lost 0 bases, and 10 bases lay between the germline ends. The CDR3 loop spans 15 amino acids.

This clonotype turned up a few times. The chain is built from TRBV4-1 and TRBJ2-2; 11 bases fit TRBD1. Looked up from germline, CDR1 is MGHRA and CDR2 is YSYEKL. The CDR3 sequence is 16 residues long. Germline trimming cut 3 bases from V and 6 bases from J; bases unmatched to any gene: 6. CDR3 coding DNA: TGCGCCAGCAGCCAGAAAGGACAGGGGGCACCCGGGGAGCTGTTTTTT. Its translation is CASSQKGQGAPGELFF.

This clonotype has just a few counts. The chain is built from TRBV7-6 and TRBJ1-5; 8 bases fit TRBD1. The CDR3 has 12 amino acids. Germline CDR1 and CDR2: SGHVS and FNYEAQ. After removal of 5 bases from V and 16 bases from J, the junction contained 10 bases not matched to a gene. The CDR3 is CASSRLDRVLHF. The CDR3 coding sequence is TGTGCCAGCAGCAGACTGGACAGGGTTCTACATTTT.

The chain has TRBV20-1 and TRBJ1-2, with D unclear. The CDR3 runs to 12 residues. Trimming stripped 4 bases from V and 0 bases from J, with 6 bases between. Germline V CDR1 and CDR2: DFQATT, SNEGSKA (reference sequence). The CDR3 DNA follows: TGCAGTGCTACGTGGTCTAACTATGGCTACACCTTC. Protein: CSATWSNYGYTF.

In this sample, this clonotype turned up a few times. The chain uses TRBV10-3 and TRBJ1-1; TRBD1 is a possible D gene (5 bases). Germline CDR1 ENHRY, CDR2 SYGVKD. The V and J ends lost 4 bases and 1 base respectively, with 7 bases between them. There are 13 residues in the CDR3. For the CDR3, the DNA is TGTGCCATCAGTGTTCAGGGGAACACTGAAGCTTTCTTT. This sequence encodes CAISVQGNTEAFF.

In its sample, this clonotype was seen a few times. The V and J genes are TRBV5-1 and TRBJ1-2; D remains ambiguous. The V and J ends lost 0 bases and 1 base respectively, with 7 bases between them. CDR1 is SGHRS and CDR2 is YFSETQ in the germline V gene. The CDR3 is 14 amino acids. CDR3 DNA: TGCGCCAGCAGCTTGGAACGGGGTAACTATGGCTACACCTTC. Protein sequence: CASSLERGNYGYTF. Drawing the rest from reference TRBV5-1 and TRBJ1-2, the complete variable domain is KAGVTQTPRYLIKTRGQQVTLSCSPISGHRSVSWYQQTPGQGLQFLFEYFSETQRNKGNFPGRFSGRQFSNSRSEMNVSTLELGDSALYLCASSLERGNYGYTFGSGTRLTVV.

The chain uses TRBV15 and TRBJ2-2; 10 positions match TRBD1. The V gene's germline CDR1 is LNHNV and CDR2 YYDKDF (reference sequence). The CDR3 is 14 amino acids. After removal of 7 bases from V and 8 bases from J, the junction contained 7 bases not matched to a gene. The CDR3 protein is CATTPGQGIGELFF. In DNA form, the CDR3 reads TGTGCCACCACCCCGGGACAGGGGATTGGGGAGCTGTTTTTT.

This chain joins TRBV20-1 and TRBJ2-5, with D unresolved. Germline V gives CDR1 DFQATT, CDR2 SNEGSKA (reference sequence). Trimming removed 3 bases at V and 4 bases at J, with 12 bases between. The length of the CDR3 is 13 residues. CDR3 residues: CSARPPIGETQYF. The CDR3 region has the DNA TGCAGTGCTAGGCCCCCGATTGGAGAGACCCAGTACTTC.

The genes are TRBV9 and TRBJ1-6; D may be TRBD1 (5 bases). This CDR3 has 15 residues. CDR1 is SGDLS, CDR2 YYNGEE, per germline. V was clipped by 0 bases and J by 4 bases, with 8 bases between them. CDR3 bases: TGTGCCAGCAGCGTAGGGGACGATTATAATTCACCCCTCCACTTT. Its translation is CASSVGDDYNSPLHF.

This clonotype appeared a few times. This chain links TRBV30 with TRBJ1-2; a possible D gene is TRBD1 (6 bases). Looked up from germline, CDR1 is GTSNPN and CDR2 is SVGIG (reference sequence). The CDR3 spans 12 residues. V was shortened by 0 bases and J by 8 bases, with 10 bases between the two germline ends. CDR3 region: CAWSVTGRGYTF. CDR3 coding DNA: TGTGCCTGGAGTGTAACAGGGAGAGGCTACACCTTC. The variable domain in full, completed from reference TRBV30 and TRBJ1-2, reads SQTIHQWPATLVQPVGSPLSLECTVEGTSNPNLYWYRQAAGRGLQLLFYSVGIGQISSEVPQNLSASRPQDRQFILSSKKLLLSDSGFYLCAWSVTGRGYTFGSGTRLTVV.

This clonotype was picked up a small number of times. CDR3 DNA: TGTGCCAGCAGCTTAGACCGTTGGGAGAGCACAGATACGCAGTATTTT. It yields the protein CASSLDRWESTDTQYF. The V gene is TRBV7-2, the J gene TRBJ2-3; tentatively, D is TRBD2 (5 bases). Germline loops: CDR1 SGHTA, CDR2 FQGNSA. With 1 base removed from V and 0 bases from J, the gap between germline ends came to 11 bases. This CDR3 has 16 residues.

This chain connects TRBV3-1 to TRBJ2-7; possibly TRBD1 or TRBD2 for D (6 bases each). CDR3 length equals 15 residues. The germline CDR1 and CDR2 sequences are LGHDT and YNNKEL (reference sequence). Trimming took off 4 bases at V and 7 bases at J, with 20 bases between the two ends. As DNA, the CDR3 is TGTGCCAGCAGCCCCGCGGGGACAACTCCTTTGGAGCAGTACTTC. As protein: CASSPAGTTPLEQYF.

This clonotype came up a few times. The CDR3 loop reads CASSLAVASGLRFF. The CDR3 DNA reads TGTGCCAGCAGCTTAGCTGTGGCTAGTGGTTTGCGGTTCTTC. The chain combines TRBV11-2 with TRBJ2-1, with D hard to call. The V end was cut by 1 base, the J end by 15 bases, with 19 bases between. CDR3 length: 14 amino acids. CDR1 SGHAT and CDR2 FQNNGV come from the germline V gene. Using reference TRBV11-2 and TRBJ2-1 for the parts outside the CDR3, the full variable domain is EAGVAQSPRYKIIEKRQSVAFWCNPISGHATLYWYQQILGQGPKLLIQFQNNGVVDDSQLPKDRFSAERLKGVDSTLKIQPAKLEDSAVYLCASSLAVASGLRFFGPGTRLTVL.

This clonotype has a handful of counts. The chain combines TRBV2 with TRBJ2-7, with D uncertain. CDR1 SNHLY and CDR2 FYNNEI come from the germline V gene. V lost 8 bases and J 6 bases, leaving 8 bases between the germline ends. The CDR3 loop spans 10 amino acids. Here the CDR3 DNA reads TGTGCCAGCGCCGAGTTCGAGCAGTACTTC. It encodes CASAEFEQYF. The complete variable domain, with remaining parts taken from reference TRBV2 and TRBJ2-7, reads EPEVTQTPSHQVTQMGQEVILRCVPISNHLYFYWYRQILGQKVEFLVSFYNNEISEKSEIFDDQFSVERPDGSNFTLKIRSTKLEDSAMYFCASAEFEQYFGPGTRLTVT.